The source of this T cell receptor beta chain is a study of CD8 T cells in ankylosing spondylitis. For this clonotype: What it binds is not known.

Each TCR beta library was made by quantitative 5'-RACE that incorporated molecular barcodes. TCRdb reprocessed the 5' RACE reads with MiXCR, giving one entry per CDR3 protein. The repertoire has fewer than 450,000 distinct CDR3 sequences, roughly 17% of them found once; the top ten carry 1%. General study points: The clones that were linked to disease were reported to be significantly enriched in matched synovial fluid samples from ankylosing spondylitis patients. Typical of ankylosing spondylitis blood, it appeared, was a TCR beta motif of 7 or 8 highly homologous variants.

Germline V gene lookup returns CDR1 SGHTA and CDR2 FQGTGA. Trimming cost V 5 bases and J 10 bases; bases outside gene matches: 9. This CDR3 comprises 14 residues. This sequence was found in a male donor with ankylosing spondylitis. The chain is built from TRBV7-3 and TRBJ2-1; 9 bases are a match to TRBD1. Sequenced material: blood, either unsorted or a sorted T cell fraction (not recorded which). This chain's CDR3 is CASSQRTGVDEQFF. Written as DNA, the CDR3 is TGTGCCAGCAGCCAACGGACAGGGGTGGACGAGCAGTTCTTC.